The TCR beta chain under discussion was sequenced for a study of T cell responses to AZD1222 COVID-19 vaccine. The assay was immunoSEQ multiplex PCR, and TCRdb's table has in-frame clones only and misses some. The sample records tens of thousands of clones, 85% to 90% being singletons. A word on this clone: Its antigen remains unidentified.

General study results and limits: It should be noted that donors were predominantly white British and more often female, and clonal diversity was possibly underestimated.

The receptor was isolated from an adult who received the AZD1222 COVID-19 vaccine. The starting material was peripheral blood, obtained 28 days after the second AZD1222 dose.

CDR3 DNA sequence: TGTGCCAGCAGTTCGGGTGGGACGACGGCTTTCTTT. Translated, it gives CASSSGGTTAFF. J is TRBJ1-1 and V is TRBV6-1; weak D call: TRBD1 (5 bases). Trimming took 5 bases from V and 11 from J, leaving 15 bases between them. The CDR3 has 12 residues. Germline V gene data show CDR1 as MNHNS and CDR2 as SASEGT.